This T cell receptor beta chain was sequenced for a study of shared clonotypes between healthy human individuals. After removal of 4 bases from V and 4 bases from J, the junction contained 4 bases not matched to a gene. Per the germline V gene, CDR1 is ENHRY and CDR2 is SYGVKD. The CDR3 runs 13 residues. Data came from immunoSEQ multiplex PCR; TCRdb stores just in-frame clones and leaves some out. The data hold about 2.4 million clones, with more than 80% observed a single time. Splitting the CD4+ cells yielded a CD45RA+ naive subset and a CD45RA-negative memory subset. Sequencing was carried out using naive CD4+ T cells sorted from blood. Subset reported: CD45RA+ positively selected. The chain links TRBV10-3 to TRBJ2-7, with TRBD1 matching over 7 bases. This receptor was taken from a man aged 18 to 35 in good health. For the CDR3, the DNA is TGTGCCATCAGTGGGGGACAGACTTACGAGCAGTACTTC. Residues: CAISGGQTYEQYF.